This record looks at one T cell receptor (beta chain) sequence and its context. Germline loops: CDR1 KGHDR, CDR2 SFDVKD. The CDR3 runs to 12 residues. V was clipped by 7 bases and J by 6 bases, with 12 bases between them. The sample originates from a study of T cell responses to AZD1222 COVID-19 vaccine. Some clones are missing from TCRdb's copy, which holds only in-frame ones; the method was immunoSEQ multiplex PCR. Of 45,000 to 50,000 clones listed, around nine tenths are singletons. This chain uses TRBV24-1 with TRBJ2-7; D is unresolved. Sequencing used peripheral blood, obtained 28 days after the second AZD1222 dose. The source of this sequence is an adult who received the AZD1222 COVID-19 vaccine. CDR3 in amino acids: CATRGNSFEQYF. The DNA of the CDR3 is TGTGCCACCAGGGGTAACAGTTTCGAGCAGTACTTC.